The following is a T cell receptor (beta chain) sequence with its context. Healthy bone marrow donors supplied every sample. This CDR3 is 14 amino acids long. The junction had 4 bases not matched to a gene; V was cut back by 2 bases and J by 6 bases. CDR1 MDHEN and CDR2 SYDVKM come from the germline V gene. This sample is drawn from a study of cytomegalovirus exposure and HLA in healthy donors. 13 Jbeta primers and 60 Vbeta primers were used for the PCR. Assay: immunoSEQ multiplex PCR; the TCRdb copy retains only in-frame clones and omits some. The repertoire holds around 45,000 clones, with 45% to 60% as singletons.

The clonotype comes from a man between 60 and 75 years old in good health and CMV-seronegative. The chain is built from TRBV28 and TRBJ1-5, with 7 bases lining up with TRBD1. The material sequenced was PBMCs. The CDR3 DNA follows: TGTGCCAGCAGTTTACAGGGGGATCTTCAGCCCCAGCATTTT. This translates into CASSLQGDLQPQHF.